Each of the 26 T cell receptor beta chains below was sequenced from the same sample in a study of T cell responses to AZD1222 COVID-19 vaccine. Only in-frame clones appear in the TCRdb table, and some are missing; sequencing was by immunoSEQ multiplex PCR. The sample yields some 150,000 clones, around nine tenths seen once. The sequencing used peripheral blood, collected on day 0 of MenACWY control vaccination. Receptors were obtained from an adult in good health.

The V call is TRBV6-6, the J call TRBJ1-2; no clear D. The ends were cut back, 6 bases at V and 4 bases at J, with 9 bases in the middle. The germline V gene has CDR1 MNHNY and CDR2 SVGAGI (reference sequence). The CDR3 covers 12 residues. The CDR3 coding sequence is TGTGCCAGCAGGACGGTTGTCTATGGCTACACCTTC. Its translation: CASRTVVYGYTF.

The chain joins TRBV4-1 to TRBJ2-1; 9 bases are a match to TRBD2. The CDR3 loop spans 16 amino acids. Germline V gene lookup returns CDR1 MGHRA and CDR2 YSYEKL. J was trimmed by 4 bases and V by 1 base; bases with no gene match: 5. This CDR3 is CASSQGPLAGYNEQFF. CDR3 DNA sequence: TGCGCCAGCAGCCAAGGCCCGCTAGCGGGATACAATGAGCAGTTCTTC.

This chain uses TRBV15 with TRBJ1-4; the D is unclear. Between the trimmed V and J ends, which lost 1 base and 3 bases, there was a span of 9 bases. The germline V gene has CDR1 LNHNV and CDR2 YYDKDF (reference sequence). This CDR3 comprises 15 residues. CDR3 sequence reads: CATSRARQPNEKLFF. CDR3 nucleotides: TGTGCCACCAGCAGAGCACGCCAGCCTAATGAAAAACTGTTTTTT.

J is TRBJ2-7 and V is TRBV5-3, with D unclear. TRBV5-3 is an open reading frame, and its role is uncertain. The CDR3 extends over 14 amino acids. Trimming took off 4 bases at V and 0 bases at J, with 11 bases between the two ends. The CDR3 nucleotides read TGTGCCAGAAGCGCCCAGGCGAGCTCCTACGAGCAGTACTTC. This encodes CARSAQASSYEQYF.

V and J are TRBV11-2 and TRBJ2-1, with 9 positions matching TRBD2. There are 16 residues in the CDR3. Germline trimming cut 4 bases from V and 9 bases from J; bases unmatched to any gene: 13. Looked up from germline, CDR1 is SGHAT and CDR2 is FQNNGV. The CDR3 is CASSSLLAGFGAEQFF. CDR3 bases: TGTGCCAGCAGCTCCCTCCTAGCGGGATTTGGAGCTGAGCAGTTCTTC.

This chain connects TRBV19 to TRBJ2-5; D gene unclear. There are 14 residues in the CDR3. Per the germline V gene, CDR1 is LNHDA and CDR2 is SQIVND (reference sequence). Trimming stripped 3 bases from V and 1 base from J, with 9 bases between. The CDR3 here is CASSIRETQETQYF. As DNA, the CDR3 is TGTGCCAGTAGTATTAGGGAAACCCAAGAGACCCAGTACTTC.

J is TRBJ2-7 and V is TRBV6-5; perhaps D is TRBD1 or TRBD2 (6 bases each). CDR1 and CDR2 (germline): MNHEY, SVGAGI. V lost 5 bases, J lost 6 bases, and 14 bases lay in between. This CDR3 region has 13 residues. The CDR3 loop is CASSQEGRGEQYF. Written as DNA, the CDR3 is TGTGCCAGCAGTCAGGAGGGCAGGGGCGAGCAGTACTTC.

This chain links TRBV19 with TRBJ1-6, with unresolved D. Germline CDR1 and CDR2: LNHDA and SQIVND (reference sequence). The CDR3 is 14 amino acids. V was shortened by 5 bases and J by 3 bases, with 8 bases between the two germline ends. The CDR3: CASSGENYNSPLHF. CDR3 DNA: TGTGCCAGTAGTGGGGAGAACTATAATTCACCCCTCCACTTT. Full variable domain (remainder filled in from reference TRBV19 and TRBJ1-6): DGGITQSPKYLFRKEGQNVTLSCEQNLNHDAMYWYRQDPGQGLRLIYYSQIVNDFQKGDIAEGYSVSREKKESFPLTVTSAQKNPTAFYLCASSGENYNSPLHFGNGTRLTVT.

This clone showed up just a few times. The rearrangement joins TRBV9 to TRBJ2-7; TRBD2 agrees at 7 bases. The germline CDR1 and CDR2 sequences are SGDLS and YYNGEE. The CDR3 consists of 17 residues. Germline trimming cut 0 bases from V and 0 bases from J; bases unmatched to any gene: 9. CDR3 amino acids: CASSVVMSGEASYEQYF. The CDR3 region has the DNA TGTGCCAGCAGCGTAGTGATGAGCGGGGAGGCCTCCTACGAGCAGTACTTC.

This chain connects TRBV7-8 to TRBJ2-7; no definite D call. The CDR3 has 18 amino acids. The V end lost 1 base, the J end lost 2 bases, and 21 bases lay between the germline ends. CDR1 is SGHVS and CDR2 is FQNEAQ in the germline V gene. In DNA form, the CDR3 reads TGTGCCAGCAGCTTAGTGATAATTTCCGATGAGACAACCTACGAGCAGTACTTC. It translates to CASSLVIISDETTYEQYF. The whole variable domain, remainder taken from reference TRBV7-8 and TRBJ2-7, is GAGVSQSPRYKVAKRGQDVALRCDPISGHVSLFWYQQALGQGPEFLTYFQNEAQLDKSGLPSDRFFAERPEGSVSTLKIQRTQQEDSAVYLCASSLVIISDETTYEQYFGPGTRLTVT.

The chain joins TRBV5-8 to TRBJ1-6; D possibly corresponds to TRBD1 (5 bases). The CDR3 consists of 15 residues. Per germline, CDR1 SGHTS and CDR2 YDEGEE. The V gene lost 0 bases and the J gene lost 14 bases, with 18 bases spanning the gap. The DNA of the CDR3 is TGTGCCAGCAGCTTGGGGAGACAGTGGGCGAGAGCCCTCCACTTT. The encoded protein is CASSLGRQWARALHF. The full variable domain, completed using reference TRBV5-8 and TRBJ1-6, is EAGVTQSPTHLIKTRGQQATLRCSPISGHTSVYWYQQALGLGLQFLLWYDEGEERNRGNFPPRFSGRQFPNYSSELNVNALELEDSALYLCASSLGRQWARALHFGNGTRLTVT.

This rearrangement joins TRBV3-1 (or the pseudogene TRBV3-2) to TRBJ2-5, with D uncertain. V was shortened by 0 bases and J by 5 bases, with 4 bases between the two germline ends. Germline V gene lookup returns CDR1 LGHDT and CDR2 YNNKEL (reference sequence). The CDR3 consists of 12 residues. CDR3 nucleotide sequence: TGTGCCAGCAGCCAAGAGTCGGAGACCCAGTACTTC. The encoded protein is CASSQESETQYF.

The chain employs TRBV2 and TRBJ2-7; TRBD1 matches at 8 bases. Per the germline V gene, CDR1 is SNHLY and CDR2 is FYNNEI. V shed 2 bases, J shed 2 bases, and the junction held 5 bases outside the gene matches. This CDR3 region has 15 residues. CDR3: CASSEWTGNTYEQYF. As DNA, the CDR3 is TGTGCCAGCAGTGAATGGACAGGGAATACCTACGAGCAGTACTTC.

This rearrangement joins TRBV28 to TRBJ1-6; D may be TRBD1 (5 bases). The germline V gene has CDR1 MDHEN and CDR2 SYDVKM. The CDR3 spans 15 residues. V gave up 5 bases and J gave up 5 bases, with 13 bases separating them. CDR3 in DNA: TGTGCCAGCAGTGCCCTTGACAGAAATAATTCACCCCTCCACTTT. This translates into CASSALDRNNSPLHF.

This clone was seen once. The CDR3 DNA sequence: TGTGCCAGTACTAACAGGGCGTGGGCTGAAGCTTTCTTT. This sequence encodes CASTNRAWAEAFF. The V call is TRBV19, the J call TRBJ1-1; D perhaps matches TRBD1 (6 bases). The CDR3 covers 13 residues. The V gene lost 7 bases and the J gene lost 6 bases, with 15 bases spanning the gap. Germline CDR1 and CDR2: LNHDA and SQIVND (reference sequence).

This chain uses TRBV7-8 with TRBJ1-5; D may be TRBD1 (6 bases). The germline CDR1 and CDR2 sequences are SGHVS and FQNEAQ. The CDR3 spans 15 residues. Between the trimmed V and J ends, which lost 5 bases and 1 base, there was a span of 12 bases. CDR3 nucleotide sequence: TGTGCCAGCAGCGAGGACAGAGTAAGCAATCAGCCCCAGCATTTT. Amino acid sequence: CASSEDRVSNQPQHF.

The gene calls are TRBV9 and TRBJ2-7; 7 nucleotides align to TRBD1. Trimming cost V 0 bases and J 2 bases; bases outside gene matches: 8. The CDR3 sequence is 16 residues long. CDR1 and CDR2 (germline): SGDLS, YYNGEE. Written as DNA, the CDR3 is TGTGCCAGCAGCGTAGCCGCGGACAGGCGAACCTACGAGCAGTACTTC. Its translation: CASSVAADRRTYEQYF.

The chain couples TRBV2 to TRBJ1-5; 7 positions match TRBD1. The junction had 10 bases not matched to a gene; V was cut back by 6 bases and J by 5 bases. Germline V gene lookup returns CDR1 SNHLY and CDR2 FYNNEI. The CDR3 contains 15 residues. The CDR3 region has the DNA TGTGCCAGCAGGCGGGACAGCTTGGGGGATCAGCCCCAGCATTTT. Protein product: CASRRDSLGDQPQHF. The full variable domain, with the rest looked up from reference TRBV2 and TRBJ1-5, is EPEVTQTPSHQVTQMGQEVILRCVPISNHLYFYWYRQILGQKVEFLVSFYNNEISEKSEIFDDQFSVERPDGSNFTLKIRSTKLEDSAMYFCASRRDSLGDQPQHFGDGTRLSIL.

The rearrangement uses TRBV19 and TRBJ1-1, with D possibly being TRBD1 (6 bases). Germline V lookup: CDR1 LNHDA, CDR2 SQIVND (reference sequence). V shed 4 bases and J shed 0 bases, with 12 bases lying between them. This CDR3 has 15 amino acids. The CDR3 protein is CASSSSGHLNTEAFF. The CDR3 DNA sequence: TGTGCCAGTAGTAGCTCGGGACACCTGAACACTGAAGCTTTCTTT.

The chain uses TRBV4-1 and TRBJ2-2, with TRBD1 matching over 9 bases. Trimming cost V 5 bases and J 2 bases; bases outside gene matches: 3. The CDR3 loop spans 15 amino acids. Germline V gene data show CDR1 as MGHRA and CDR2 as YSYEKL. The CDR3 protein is CASSEQGANTGELFF. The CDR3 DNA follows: TGCGCCAGCAGCGAACAGGGGGCCAACACCGGGGAGCTGTTTTTT.

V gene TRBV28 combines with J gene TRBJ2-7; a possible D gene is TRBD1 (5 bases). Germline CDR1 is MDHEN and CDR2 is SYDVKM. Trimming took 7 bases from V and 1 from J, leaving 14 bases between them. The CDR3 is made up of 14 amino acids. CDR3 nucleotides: TGTGCCAGCATAGGGGTCTCCTCTTCCTACGAGCAGTACTTC. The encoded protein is CASIGVSSSYEQYF.

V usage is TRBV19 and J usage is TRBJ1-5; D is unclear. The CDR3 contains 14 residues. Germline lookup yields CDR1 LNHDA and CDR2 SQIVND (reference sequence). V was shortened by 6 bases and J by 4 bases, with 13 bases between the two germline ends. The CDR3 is CASRSDTLNQPQHF. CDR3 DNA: TGTGCCAGTAGGTCCGACACGCTAAATCAGCCCCAGCATTTT.

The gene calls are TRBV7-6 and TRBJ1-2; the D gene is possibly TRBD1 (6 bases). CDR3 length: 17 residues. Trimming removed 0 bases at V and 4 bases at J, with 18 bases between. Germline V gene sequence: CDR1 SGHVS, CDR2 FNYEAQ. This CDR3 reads CASSLAGVRRGLYGYTF. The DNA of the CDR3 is TGTGCCAGCAGCTTAGCGGGGGTGAGGCGGGGGCTCTATGGCTACACCTTC.

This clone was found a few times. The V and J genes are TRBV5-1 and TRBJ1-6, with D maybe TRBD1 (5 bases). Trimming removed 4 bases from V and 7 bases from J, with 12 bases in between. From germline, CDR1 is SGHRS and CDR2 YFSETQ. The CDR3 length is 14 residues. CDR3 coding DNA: TGCGCCAGCAGCCCTCGGCGGGGGAATTCACCCCTCCACTTT. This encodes CASSPRRGNSPLHF.

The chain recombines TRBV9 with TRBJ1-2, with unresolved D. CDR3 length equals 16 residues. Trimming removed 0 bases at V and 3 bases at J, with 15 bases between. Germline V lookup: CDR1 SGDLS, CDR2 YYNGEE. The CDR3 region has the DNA TGTGCCAGCAGCGTAGATGGAGGGTCTGGGGACTATGGCTACACCTTC. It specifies CASSVDGGSGDYGYTF. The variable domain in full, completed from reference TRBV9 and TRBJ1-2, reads DSGVTQTPKHLITATGQRVTLRCSPRSGDLSVYWYQQSLDQGLQFLIQYYNGEERAKGNILERFSAQQFPDLHSELNLSSLELGDSALYFCASSVDGGSGDYGYTFGSGTRLTVV.

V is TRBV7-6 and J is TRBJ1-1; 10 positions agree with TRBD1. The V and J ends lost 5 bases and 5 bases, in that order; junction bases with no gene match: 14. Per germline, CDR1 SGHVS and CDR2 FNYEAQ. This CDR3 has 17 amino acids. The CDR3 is CASSRTRDRGRGTEAFF. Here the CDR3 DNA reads TGTGCCAGCAGCCGCACCCGGGACAGGGGAAGAGGTACTGAAGCTTTCTTT.